The 27 T cell receptor beta chains in this list originate from one sample, sequenced in a study of PD-1 blockade in classical Hodgkin lymphoma. Data came from immunoSEQ multiplex PCR; TCRdb stores just in-frame clones and leaves some out. The sample includes about 98,000 clones, 80% to 90% seen only once; the top ten take 15% to 20%. After autologous stem cell transplantation all patients relapsed, and prior brentuximab vedotin exposure differed between cohorts. Sequencing used peripheral blood mononuclear cells (PBMCs), obtained before the second cycle of nivolumab. These receptors were obtained from a human donor with classical Hodgkin lymphoma.

The chain employs TRBV6-5 and TRBJ1-5, with TRBD1 matching 10 bases. V trimming: 4 bases; J trimming: 2 bases; junction bases outside the gene matches: 5. The germline gives CDR1 MNHEY, CDR2 SVGAGI. The CDR3 spans 16 residues. CDR3 DNA: TGTGCCAGCAGTTCCGCCGGGACAGGGGGCAATCAGCCCCAGCATTTT. Translating gives CASSSAGTGGNQPQHF.

This chain uses TRBV30 with TRBJ2-7; 9 positions match TRBD1. From germline, CDR1 is GTSNPN and CDR2 SVGIG (reference sequence). The trim removed 3 bases at V and 9 bases at J, leaving 9 bases unmatched. The CDR3 has 13 residues. CDR3 nucleotide sequence: TGTGCCTGGAGCGGGCAACAGGGGGCGGCGCAGTACTTC. This translates into CAWSGQQGAAQYF.

The count of this clone is one. V and J are TRBV5-1 and TRBJ1-1, with TRBD1 matching over 10 bases. Germline CDR1 is SGHRS and CDR2 is YFSETQ. This CDR3 contains 15 residues. Losses at the gene ends were 7 bases for V and 5 bases for J; bases not matched to a gene: 11. CDR3 in DNA: TGCGCCAGCGGGCATGGGACAGGGGTCCAAACTGAAGCTTTCTTT. Residues: CASGHGTGVQTEAFF. Together with reference TRBV5-1 and TRBJ1-1, the CDR3 gives the full variable domain: KAGVTQTPRYLIKTRGQQVTLSCSPISGHRSVSWYQQTPGQGLQFLFEYFSETQRNKGNFPGRFSGRQFSNSRSEMNVSTLELGDSALYLCASGHGTGVQTEAFFGQGTRLTVV.

This chain uses TRBV7-8 with TRBJ2-5; D uncertain. This CDR3 contains 13 residues. Deletions cut 7 bases from V and 4 bases from J, with 13 bases between. Germline V gene sequence: CDR1 SGHVS, CDR2 FQNEAQ. The CDR3 bases are TGTGCCAGCACCCCAGGACCGGGAGAGACCCAGTACTTC. The encoded protein is CASTPGPGETQYF.

The chain recombines TRBV5-1 with TRBJ2-1; D possibly corresponds to TRBD2 (6 bases). The CDR3 length is 15 residues. Between the trimmed V and J ends, which lost 0 bases and 5 bases, there was a span of 12 bases. Germline loops: CDR1 SGHRS, CDR2 YFSETQ. The CDR3 loop is CASSLEVGGHNEQFF. In DNA form, the CDR3 reads TGCGCCAGCAGCTTGGAAGTGGGAGGTCACAATGAGCAGTTCTTC.

The sample holds a few counts of this clone. The same CDR3 can be traced to other DNA sequences in this sample. V is TRBV6-5 and J is TRBJ1-1, with D possibly TRBD1 on 6 matching bases. CDR3 length: 14 residues. Germline assignment: CDR1 MNHEY and CDR2 SVGAGI. Trimming cost V 7 bases and J 7 bases, with 19 bases left between them. The CDR3: CASTKSGGGNEAFF. The CDR3 DNA is TGTGCCAGCACCAAGAGCGGGGGCGGAAATGAAGCTTTCTTT.

The rearrangement links TRBV28 to TRBJ2-7, with D uncertain. This CDR3 region has 12 residues. The germline gives CDR1 MDHEN, CDR2 SYDVKM. CDR3 sequence reads: CATRKPPYEQYF. The CDR3 nucleotides are TGTGCAACCAGGAAGCCCCCCTACGAGCAGTACTTC.

The V gene is TRBV9, the J gene TRBJ1-2, with D unclear. The CDR3 spans 12 residues. Germline CDR1 and CDR2: SGDLS and YYNGEE. V was pared by 4 bases and J by 7 bases, with 11 bases between. In DNA, the CDR3 is TGTGCCAGCAGCCCTCAAAGGGCTGGCTACACCTTC. It yields the protein CASSPQRAGYTF.

The J gene is TRBJ2-2, the V gene TRBV10-3; 7 bases line up with TRBD2. Germline CDR1 is ENHRY and CDR2 is SYGVKD. After removal of 3 bases from V and 1 base from J, the junction contained 2 bases not matched to a gene. The CDR3 has 15 residues. CDR3 sequence: CAISDGRGNTGELFF. The CDR3 coding sequence is TGTGCCATCAGTGATGGGAGGGGGAACACCGGGGAGCTGTTTTTT.

The rearrangement links TRBV7-7 to TRBJ2-7, with 10 nucleotides matching TRBD2. The CDR3 runs 15 residues. V gave up 1 base and J gave up 5 bases; unmatched junction bases: 5. Germline CDR1 SSHAT, CDR2 FNYEAQ (reference sequence). CDR3 sequence reads: CASSLGLAGPNEQYF. CDR3 coding DNA: TGTGCCAGCAGCTTAGGACTAGCGGGTCCCAACGAGCAGTACTTC.

V and J are TRBV7-2 and TRBJ2-2; 13 bases map to TRBD2. Germline lookup yields CDR1 SGHTA and CDR2 FQGNSA. The CDR3 covers 17 residues. With V trimmed by 5 bases and J by 5 bases, 8 bases remained unmatched. CDR3 protein: CASSERTSGRGTGELFF. The CDR3 DNA follows: TGTGCCAGCAGCGAACGGACTAGCGGGAGAGGAACCGGGGAGCTGTTTTTT.

V and J are TRBV4-2 and TRBJ2-2; TRBD1 aligns across 7 bases. The CDR3 is 15 amino acids. The V gene's germline CDR1 is LGHNA and CDR2 YNFKEQ. V lost 4 bases to trimming and J lost 3 bases; unmatched junction nucleotides: 5. Written as DNA, the CDR3 is TGTGCCAGCAGCCCAGGGACAGTGGACACCGGGGAGCTGTTTTTT. Translating gives CASSPGTVDTGELFF.

V gene TRBV5-4 combines with J gene TRBJ2-7; 16 bases map to TRBD2. This CDR3 comprises 16 residues. CDR1 is SGHNT, CDR2 YYREEE, per germline (reference sequence). The junction had 7 bases not matched to a gene; V was cut back by 3 bases and J by 7 bases. For the CDR3, the DNA is TGTGCCAGCAGCTCCGGGACTAGCGGGAGGGCATGGGAGCAGTACTTC. It encodes CASSSGTSGRAWEQYF.

The V call is TRBV10-3, the J call TRBJ2-1, with D maybe TRBD2 (6 bases). Trimming pared 6 bases from V and 7 bases from J, leaving 16 bases between. This CDR3 is 14 amino acids long. Germline V lookup: CDR1 ENHRY, CDR2 SYGVKD. The CDR3 here is CAIRAGLPGNEQFF. The DNA of the CDR3 is TGTGCCATCAGGGCCGGACTACCGGGTAATGAGCAGTTCTTC.

For the CDR3, the DNA is TGTGCCTGGAGTGTGGACAGGGTGCAGTATTTT. It specifies CAWSVDRVQYF. The chain uses TRBV30 and TRBJ2-3; 8 nucleotides agree with TRBD1. With V trimmed by 0 bases and J by 11 bases, 1 base remained unmatched. Germline loops: CDR1 GTSNPN, CDR2 SVGIG (reference sequence). The CDR3 runs 11 residues. The variable domain in full, with the rest retrieved from reference TRBV30 and TRBJ2-3, is SQTIHQWPATLVQPVGSPLSLECTVEGTSNPNLYWYRQAAGRGLQLLFYSVGIGQISSEVPQNLSASRPQDRQFILSSKKLLLSDSGFYLCAWSVDRVQYFGPGTRLTVL.

The chain uses TRBV28 and TRBJ2-7; unclear D gene. Germline V gene sequence: CDR1 MDHEN, CDR2 SYDVKM. The V end was cut by 3 bases, the J end by 1 base, with 10 bases between. The length of the CDR3 is 14 residues. CDR3 sequence reads: CASSFLGDSYEQYF. The CDR3 nucleotides are TGTGCCAGCAGTTTTTTAGGAGATTCCTACGAGCAGTACTTC.

The gene calls are TRBV7-6 and TRBJ1-2, with 8 bases aligning to TRBD1. The CDR3 covers 13 residues. V was pared by 2 bases and J by 8 bases, with 4 bases of the junction left unmatched. Looked up from germline, CDR1 is SGHVS and CDR2 is FNYEAQ. CDR3 in amino acids: CASSLQGALGYTF. The DNA for the CDR3 is TGTGCCAGCAGCTTACAGGGGGCGTTAGGCTACACCTTC. The whole variable domain, remainder taken from reference TRBV7-6 and TRBJ1-2, is GAGVSQSPRYKVTKRGQDVALRCDPISGHVSLYWYRQALGQGPEFLTYFNYEAQQDKSGLPNDRFSAERPEGSISTLTIQRTEQRDSAMYRCASSLQGALGYTFGSGTRLTVV.

The chain uses TRBV5-1 and TRBJ2-1, with TRBD2 matching 16 bases. Germline CDR1 SGHRS, CDR2 YFSETQ. The CDR3 has 15 residues. Losses at the gene ends were 4 bases for V and 8 bases for J; bases not matched to a gene: 3. CDR3 DNA sequence: TGCGCCAGCAGCCCAGGGACTAGCGGGAGGGATGAGCAGTTCTTC. Protein product: CASSPGTSGRDEQFF. The full variable domain, its missing parts supplied by reference TRBV5-1 and TRBJ2-1, is KAGVTQTPRYLIKTRGQQVTLSCSPISGHRSVSWYQQTPGQGLQFLFEYFSETQRNKGNFPGRFSGRQFSNSRSEMNVSTLELGDSALYLCASSPGTSGRDEQFFGPGTRLTVL.

The DNA for the CDR3 is TGTGCCACCGAAACTATGACAGGGGGCGACTATGGCTACACCTTC. It specifies CATETMTGGDYGYTF. V and J are TRBV28 and TRBJ1-2; 10 nucleotides align to TRBD1. CDR3 size: 15 residues. J lost 3 bases, V lost 10 bases, and 11 bases had no gene match. The germline V gene encodes CDR1 MDHEN and CDR2 SYDVKM.

This chain joins TRBV7-2 and TRBJ2-5, with D tentatively TRBD1 or TRBD2 (5 bases each). This CDR3 has 14 residues. V shed 5 bases and J shed 3 bases, with 13 bases lying between them. CDR1 is SGHTA, CDR2 FQGNSA, per germline. The CDR3 DNA is TGTGCCAGCAGCCCTGAGTGGGGGAAAGAGACCCAGTACTTC. Translation gives CASSPEWGKETQYF. The full variable domain, in which reference TRBV7-2 and TRBJ2-5 provide the parts outside the CDR3, is GAGVSQSPSNKVTEKGKDVELRCDPISGHTALYWYRQSLGQGLEFLIYFQGNSAPDKSGLPSDRFSAERTGGSVSTLTIQRTQQEDSAVYLCASSPEWGKETQYFGPGTRLLVL.

This chain connects TRBV11-2 to TRBJ2-7, with D perhaps matching TRBD1 (6 bases). Germline values: CDR1 SGHAT, CDR2 FQNNGV. This CDR3 contains 15 residues. Trimming took off 1 base at V and 1 base at J, with 11 bases between the two ends. The CDR3 coding sequence is TGTGCCAGCAGCTTAGGTCCAGGGGAGTCCTACGAGCAGTACTTC. The encoded protein is CASSLGPGESYEQYF.

V and J are TRBV7-9 and TRBJ2-3; D may be TRBD2 (6 bases). The V gene's germline CDR1 is SEHNR and CDR2 FQNEAQ (reference sequence). Trimming shortened V by 4 bases and J by 1 base, and 9 bases separated the two germline ends. The CDR3 length is 14 residues. In DNA, the CDR3 is TGTGCCAGCAGCTCCGGCGGGGGCACAGATACGCAGTATTTT. This translates into CASSSGGGTDTQYF.

This sequence joins TRBV28 and TRBJ2-7; 8 nucleotides align to TRBD2. The CDR3 covers 12 residues. CDR1 and CDR2 from the germline V gene are MDHEN and SYDVKM. J lost 3 bases, V lost 7 bases, and 2 bases had no gene match. The CDR3 spells CASKGLDYEQYF. In DNA, the CDR3 is TGTGCCAGCAAGGGACTAGACTACGAGCAGTACTTC.

V and J are TRBV5-1 and TRBJ1-3; weak D call: TRBD1 (5 bases). CDR3 length: 16 amino acids. The germline gives CDR1 SGHRS, CDR2 YFSETQ. V lost 1 base and J lost 4, with 15 bases in between. CDR3 sequence reads: CASSLIPTGLGNTIYF. Here the CDR3 DNA reads TGCGCCAGCAGCTTGATTCCTACAGGCCTCGGAAACACCATATATTTT.

This sequence joins TRBV4-1 and TRBJ2-3; TRBD2 aligns across 8 bases. Per the germline V gene, CDR1 is MGHRA and CDR2 is YSYEKL. V was clipped by 4 bases and J by 0 bases; unmatched bases: 21. The CDR3 runs to 21 residues. CDR3 bases: TGCGCCAGCAGCCGAGGTTTCCCTAGGGACCCGGGGGGGCCAAGCACAGATACGCAGTATTTT. Its translation: CASSRGFPRDPGGPSTDTQYF.

The genes are TRBV30 and TRBJ2-7, with D hard to call. Per the germline V gene, CDR1 is GTSNPN and CDR2 is SVGIG (reference sequence). This CDR3 comprises 14 residues. With 4 bases removed from V and 1 base from J, the gap between germline ends came to 14 bases. DNA for the CDR3: TGTGCCTGGACCAAAAAAGGCGGTTCCTACGAGCAGTACTTC. It specifies CAWTKKGGSYEQYF.

The chain links TRBV7-9 to TRBJ1-1; 9 bases are a match to TRBD1. J was trimmed by 0 bases and V by 5 bases; bases with no gene match: 7. The CDR3 covers 16 residues. CDR1 is SEHNR, CDR2 FQNEAQ, per germline (reference sequence). In DNA, the CDR3 is TGTGCCAGCAGCCCCAGGACAGGGGCCATGAACACTGAAGCTTTCTTT. Its protein is CASSPRTGAMNTEAFF.